These T cell receptor beta chains were read from a single sample in a study of blood T cell repertoires in COVID-19. TCRdb's table, derived via immunoSEQ multiplex PCR, lists solely in-frame clones and lacks some. This table holds more than 80,000 clones, 90% found once. The sequenced sample was peripheral blood. The receptors shown here come from a human donor with active COVID-19. The donor label of this sample is uncertain. CDR3s include the opening cysteine and the closing phenylalanine or tryptophan. Fields, in order: clone size, V gene, D gene, J gene, CDR3 protein, CDR3 DNA. A D gene is named only where the DNA matches it firmly. The size field is filled for only some rows; it gives once, few, many or a size class.

>.|TRBV19|TRBD2|TRBJ2-5
CASNPGTSIETQYF
TGTGCCAGTAACCCCGGGACTAGCATTGAGACCCAGTACTTC
>.|TRBV10-3|.|TRBJ1-5
CAISEDNTGKGNQPQHF
TGTGCCATCAGTGAAGACAATACAGGGAAGGGCAATCAGCCCCAGCATTTT
>.|TRBV6-5|TRBD2|TRBJ2-3
CASSYRSGGGTDTQYF
TGTGCCAGCAGTTACCGAAGCGGGGGGGGCACAGATACGCAGTATTTT
>.|TRBV15|TRBD1|TRBJ2-5
CATSTTNGQGSFQETQYF
TGTGCCACCAGCACAACCAACGGACAGGGTTCCTTCCAAGAGACCCAGTACTTC
>.|TRBV6-5|.|TRBJ1-2
CASSYYGDYGYTF
TGTGCCAGCAGTTATTACGGGGACTATGGCTACACCTTC
>few|TRBV7-9|TRBD2|TRBJ2-7
CASSSGGDSYEQYF
TGTGCCAGCAGCTCGGGGGGGGACTCCTACGAGCAGTACTTC
>.|TRBV19|.|TRBJ1-5
CASRIAGGLQPQHF
TGTGCCAGTAGGATCGCGGGGGGGTTGCAGCCCCAGCATTTT
>.|TRBV5-4|.|TRBJ1-6
CASSLARGENSPLHF
TGTGCCAGCAGCTTAGCCCGGGGGGAGAATTCACCCCTCCACTTT
>.|TRBV5-1|.|TRBJ2-1
CASSLTILSGRGRDEQFF
TGCGCCAGCAGCTTGACTATATTGTCGGGGCGGGGTCGCGATGAGCAGTTCTTC
>.|TRBV4-3|TRBD1|TRBJ2-7
CASSPRLRDRISF
TGCGCCAGCAGCCCGCGCCTCCGGGACAGGATATCATTC
>.|TRBV2|TRBD1|TRBJ1-4
CASRVTGGPNEKLFF
TGTGCCAGCAGGGTTACAGGGGGCCCTAATGAAAAACTGTTTTTT
>.|TRBV4-2|.|TRBJ2-3
CASSQGLGTSTDTQYF
TGTGCCAGCAGCCAAGGGCTCGGGACTAGCACAGATACGCAGTATTTT
>.|TRBV28|.|TRBJ1-2
CASSLDPDRRYNYGYTF
TGTGCCAGCAGTTTGGACCCCGACAGACGCTATAACTATGGCTACACCTTC
>.|TRBV28|.|TRBJ2-4
CASSAQVPGNIQYF
TGTGCCAGCAGTGCACAGGTTCCAGGGAACATTCAGTACTTC
>.|TRBV5-1|TRBD1|TRBJ1-6
CASSLDRGNSPLHF
TGCGCCAGCAGCCTTGACAGGGGCAATTCACCCCTCCACTTT
>.|TRBV4-1|.|TRBJ1-2
CASSQDGRGNYGYTF
TGCGCCAGCAGCCAAGATGGACGGGGGAACTATGGCTACACCTTC
>.|TRBV6-5|.|TRBJ1-2
CASSLNRASYYGYTF
TGTGCCAGCAGTTTAAACAGGGCTTCCTACTATGGCTACACCTTC
>.|TRBV6-6|.|TRBJ2-7
CASSLFRGAVAYEQYF
TGTGCCAGCAGCCTCTTCCGTGGGGCGGTGGCCTACGAGCAGTACTTC